The 32 T cell receptor beta chains in this list originate from one sample, sequenced in a study of shared clonotypes between healthy human individuals. Only in-frame clones appear in the TCRdb table, and some are missing; sequencing was by immunoSEQ multiplex PCR. The sample includes about 2.4 million clones, about 92% of them seen just once. Material: naive CD4+ T cells sorted from blood. Indicated subset: CD45RA+ positively selected. The receptors were sampled from a man aged 18 to 29 in good health.

Turning to this clone: The same CDR3 arises from other DNA sequences in this sample as well. The genes are TRBV18 and TRBJ2-3; no firm D call. Germline CDR1 KGHSH, CDR2 LQKENI. The CDR3 has 12 amino acids. Between the trimmed V and J ends, which lost 6 bases and 5 bases, there was a span of 9 bases. The CDR3 here is CASSPVIDTQYF. Written as DNA, the CDR3 is TGTGCCAGCTCCCCAGTAATAGATACGCAGTATTTT.

V usage is TRBV18 and J usage is TRBJ2-3, with D unclear. There are 13 residues in the CDR3. In germline, CDR1 is KGHSH, CDR2 LQKENI. Trimming stripped 6 bases from V and 0 bases from J, with 7 bases between. CDR3 sequence reads: CASSSDSTDTQYF. The CDR3 DNA reads as TGTGCCAGCTCGTCCGACAGCACAGATACGCAGTATTTT.

The chain uses TRBV2 and TRBJ2-3; 12 positions match TRBD2. Germline CDR1 SNHLY, CDR2 FYNNEI. CDR3 length: 15 residues. With V trimmed by 5 bases and J by 3 bases, 3 bases remained unmatched. The CDR3 sequence: CASSSSGGATDTQYF. The CDR3 region has the DNA TGTGCCAGCAGTTCTAGCGGGGGGGCGACAGATACGCAGTATTTT.

This sequence joins TRBV6-5 and TRBJ2-7; 8 nucleotides match TRBD2. The CDR3 covers 16 residues. Losses at the gene ends were 2 bases for V and 4 bases for J; bases not matched to a gene: 10. Germline CDR1 reads MNHEY; CDR2 reads SVGAGI. The CDR3 region is CASSYTSGRTSYEQYF. The CDR3 nucleotides are TGTGCCAGCAGTTACACCAGCGGGAGAACTTCTTACGAGCAGTACTTC.

The J gene is TRBJ2-5, the V gene TRBV18, with 10 bases that match TRBD1. CDR3 size: 15 residues. Germline assignment: CDR1 KGHSH and CDR2 LQKENI. V dropped 2 bases and J dropped 5; count of bases not matched to a gene: 5. The CDR3 spells CASSPATGGRETQYF. CDR3 in DNA: TGTGCCAGCTCACCAGCGACAGGGGGCCGGGAGACCCAGTACTTC.

The chain joins TRBV25-1 to TRBJ2-7, with 9 positions matching TRBD2. The CDR3 totals 14 residues. The V segment lost 5 bases and the J segment 6 bases; nucleotides outside the gene matches: 8. Per germline, CDR1 MGHDK and CDR2 SYGVNS. Written as DNA, the CDR3 is TGTGCCAGCAGTCGGGCGGGAGGGCCAAGCGAGCAGTACTTC. Amino acids: CASSRAGGPSEQYF.

The table lists this clone with a few counts. The chain has TRBV15 and TRBJ1-5; D remains ambiguous. The CDR3 covers 14 residues. CDR1 is LNHNV and CDR2 is YYDKDF in the germline V gene (reference sequence). Trimming removed 0 bases at V and 11 bases at J, with 14 bases between. The CDR3: CATSRDRLISAQHF. In nucleotides, the CDR3 is TGTGCCACCAGCAGAGATAGGTTGATCTCGGCCCAGCATTTT.

This clone has just one count. The J gene is TRBJ2-3, the V gene TRBV5-1; 10 bases align to TRBD2. Per the germline V gene, CDR1 is SGHRS and CDR2 is YFSETQ. The CDR3 contains 17 residues. V dropped 3 bases and J dropped 0; count of bases not matched to a gene: 7. The CDR3 nucleotides are TGCGCCAGCAGCTCCCACCTTAGCGGGGGGAGCACAGATACGCAGTATTTT. Its protein is CASSSHLSGGSTDTQYF.

V gene TRBV5-1 combines with J gene TRBJ2-4, with 7 bases that match TRBD2. Germline CDR1 and CDR2: SGHRS and YFSETQ. The CDR3 consists of 15 residues. Losses at the gene ends were 4 bases for V and 7 bases for J; bases not matched to a gene: 11. Here the CDR3 DNA reads TGCGCCAGCAGCCCCCTCGGCAGCGGGGCTAACATTCAGTACTTC. Amino acids: CASSPLGSGANIQYF.

This clone was found once. The chain carries TRBV6-1 and TRBJ1-5; D is unclear. V lost 0 bases and J lost 2, with 14 bases in between. Germline CDR1 is MNHNS and CDR2 is SASEGT. This CDR3 region has 17 residues. Written as DNA, the CDR3 is TGTGCCAGCAGTGAAGCGCAATTGGGGTTGGGCAATCAGCCCCAGCATTTT. It codes for CASSEAQLGLGNQPQHF.

This clone came up once. This rearrangement joins TRBV30 to TRBJ1-2, with 9 nucleotides matching TRBD1. The V gene end was trimmed by 4 bases and the J gene end by 2 bases; junction bases not matched to a gene: 2. Per the germline V gene, CDR1 is GTSNPN and CDR2 is SVGIG (reference sequence). This CDR3 contains 13 residues. The CDR3, as DNA: TGTGCCTGGAAGGGACAGGGAAACTATGGCTACACCTTC. Translation gives CAWKGQGNYGYTF.

The V and J genes are TRBV5-6 and TRBJ2-6; D not certain. Looked up from germline, CDR1 is SGHDT and CDR2 is YYEEEE. The CDR3 is 15 amino acids. The V and J ends lost 2 bases and 0 bases respectively, with 6 bases between them. The CDR3 loop is CASSFKSSGANVLTF. The CDR3 nucleotides read TGTGCCAGCAGCTTTAAGAGCTCTGGGGCCAACGTCCTGACTTTC.

V gene TRBV5-6 combines with J gene TRBJ1-4, with D unresolved. Between the trimmed V and J ends, which lost 4 bases and 10 bases, there was a span of 11 bases. The CDR3 contains 12 residues. Germline-derived CDR1 and CDR2 are SGHDT and YYEEEE. The CDR3 nucleotides read TGTGCCAGCAGCCTAAGCAGCGGAAAACTGTTTTTT. Translation: CASSLSSGKLFF.

The rearrangement joins TRBV9 to TRBJ2-2; tentatively, D is TRBD1 or TRBD2 (5 bases each). Trimming shortened V by 3 bases and J by 0 bases, and 12 bases separated the two germline ends. CDR1 and CDR2 (germline): SGDLS, YYNGEE. The CDR3 contains 16 residues. CDR3 in amino acids: CASSARDGANTGELFF. The DNA for the CDR3 is TGTGCCAGCAGCGCCAGGGACGGCGCGAACACCGGGGAGCTGTTTTTT.

The rearrangement uses TRBV7-9 and TRBJ2-6; 8 nucleotides agree with TRBD2. The CDR3 has 17 residues. The V gene's germline CDR1 is SEHNR and CDR2 FQNEAQ (reference sequence). Unmatched junction bases numbered 6, after V lost 5 bases and J lost 0 bases. Here the CDR3 DNA reads TGTGCCAGCAGCACCCGGGGGGGCAACTCTGGGGCCAACGTCCTGACTTTC. This translates into CASSTRGGNSGANVLTF.

The chain employs TRBV5-6 and TRBJ2-1; D unresolved. Trimming took 5 bases from V and 4 from J, leaving 7 bases between them. Germline CDR1 and CDR2: SGHDT and YYEEEE. CDR3 size: 12 residues. The CDR3 here is CASRLRYNEQFF. The CDR3 DNA reads TGTGCCAGCAGGTTGAGATACAATGAGCAGTTCTTC.

The chain is built from TRBV6-5 and TRBJ1-2, with D possibly matching TRBD1 (6 bases). V was clipped by 8 bases and J by 7 bases, with 23 bases between them. This CDR3 has 15 residues. CDR1 is MNHEY, CDR2 SVGAGI, per germline. CDR3 loop: CASSGVRRGAPGYTF. The CDR3 DNA sequence: TGTGCCAGCTCGGGGGTTAGGAGGGGGGCGCCTGGCTACACCTTC.

The gene calls are TRBV25-1 and TRBJ1-6, with a tentative D call TRBD1 (5 bases). The ends were cut back, 4 bases at V and 10 bases at J, with 14 bases in the middle. This CDR3 is 14 amino acids long. CDR1 and CDR2 (germline): MGHDK, SYGVNS. The CDR3 nucleotides are TGTGCCAGCAGTGTGGGGGGTTTTGCCTCACCCCTCCACTTT. This codes for CASSVGGFASPLHF.

The V gene is TRBV5-1, the J gene TRBJ2-2, with D hard to call. Germline V gene lookup returns CDR1 SGHRS and CDR2 YFSETQ. The ends were cut back, 0 bases at V and 3 bases at J, with 6 bases in the middle. There are 14 residues in the CDR3. CDR3 in amino acids: CASSLEGYTGELFF. As DNA, the CDR3 is TGCGCCAGCAGCTTGGAAGGGTACACCGGGGAGCTGTTTTTT.

The genes are TRBV30 and TRBJ2-7; 8 bases map to TRBD1. This CDR3 is 17 amino acids long. With 5 bases clipped from V and 7 bases from J, the junction kept 22 bases outside the gene matches. Per germline, CDR1 GTSNPN and CDR2 SVGIG (reference sequence). CDR3 nucleotides: TGTGCCTGGGATGCCGGGACAGGATATCTGGGGGGTGGGGAGCAGTACTTC. It encodes CAWDAGTGYLGGGEQYF.

The chain recombines TRBV2 with TRBJ2-5; D unclear. The germline gives CDR1 SNHLY, CDR2 FYNNEI. V lost 4 bases, J lost 5 bases, and 8 bases lay in between. The CDR3 is 12 amino acids. The CDR3 sequence: CASSVGSETQYF. The DNA of the CDR3 is TGTGCCAGCAGTGTGGGCTCGGAGACCCAGTACTTC.

The rearrangement joins TRBV11-1 to TRBJ2-2; weak D call: TRBD2 (5 bases). The V gene's germline CDR1 is SGHAT and CDR2 FQDESV (reference sequence). The CDR3 runs 16 residues. V was clipped by 6 bases and J by 4 bases, with 18 bases between them. The CDR3 loop reads CASSPIPGLGTGELFF. The CDR3 nucleotides read TGTGCCAGCAGTCCAATTCCCGGACTGGGCACCGGGGAGCTGTTTTTT.

The chain joins TRBV30 to TRBJ1-6, with D unresolved. Germline assignment: CDR1 GTSNPN and CDR2 SVGIG (reference sequence). The CDR3 consists of 12 residues. V lost 4 bases and J 4 bases, leaving 5 bases between the germline ends. The CDR3 DNA reads as TGTGCCTGGACCAGGTATAATTCACCCCTCCACTTT. It is translated as CAWTRYNSPLHF.

The chain couples TRBV28 to TRBJ1-5, with a possible D match to TRBD1 (6 bases). The CDR3 length is 14 residues. Germline V lookup: CDR1 MDHEN, CDR2 SYDVKM. Deletions cut 3 bases from V and 4 bases from J, with 10 bases between. The CDR3 spells CASSFSGANQPQHF. The CDR3 DNA reads as TGTGCCAGCAGTTTCTCAGGGGCGAATCAGCCCCAGCATTTT.

This clone was seen a few times. The chain employs TRBV7-3 and TRBJ1-6, with D possibly matching TRBD1 (6 bases). In germline, CDR1 is SGHTA, CDR2 FQGTGA. This CDR3 contains 15 residues. V lost 5 bases and J lost 7, with 15 bases in between. CDR3 protein: CASSPGAGANSPLHF. CDR3 nucleotide sequence: TGTGCCAGCAGCCCGGGGGCAGGGGCCAATTCACCCCTCCACTTT.

About this clone itself: Distinct nucleotide sequences in the sample also encode this CDR3. The rearrangement joins TRBV15 to TRBJ2-7, with 8 bases that match TRBD1. Germline CDR1 and CDR2: LNHNV and YYDKDF (reference sequence). The CDR3 length is 14 residues. J lost 4 bases, V lost 3 bases, and 5 bases had no gene match. The CDR3 is CATSRGTGGYEQYF. The CDR3 bases are TGTGCCACCAGCAGGGGGACAGGCGGTTACGAGCAGTACTTC.

As regards this clone: This sample also contains other DNA sequences that code for the same CDR3. The genes are TRBV2 and TRBJ1-2; TRBD1 matches 9 bases. CDR1 is SNHLY, CDR2 FYNNEI, per germline. CDR3 length: 14 residues. The J segment lost 3 bases and the V segment lost 6 bases, leaving 5 bases of the junction unmatched. CDR3 sequence (DNA): TGTGCCAGCAGCCCGGACAGGGGCGACTATGGCTACACCTTC. This encodes CASSPDRGDYGYTF.

This chain connects TRBV10-3 to TRBJ2-1, with TRBD2 matching 16 bases. Germline-derived CDR1 and CDR2 are ENHRY and SYGVKD. The CDR3 has 18 amino acids. The V and J ends lost 6 bases and 2 bases, in that order; junction bases with no gene match: 7. CDR3 coding DNA: TGTGCCATCAGGGGGACTAGCGGGAGGGGGTCCACCTACAATGAGCAGTTCTTC. Protein: CAIRGTSGRGSTYNEQFF.

The rearrangement joins TRBV21-1 to TRBJ2-5; TRBD1, the table's D call, lacks a check against the DNA. TRBV21-1 is a listed pseudogene. CDR3 length equals 16 residues. The chain's CDR3 is CASSSKPGQSKETQYF. CDR3 DNA sequence: TGTGCCAGCAGCTCCAAACCGGGACAGTCTAAAGAGACCCAGTACTTC.

The chain has TRBV19 and TRBJ2-6; D is possibly TRBD2 (6 bases). V lost 1 base and J lost 1, with 14 bases in between. Germline CDR1 reads LNHDA; CDR2 reads SQIVND (reference sequence). CDR3 length: 18 residues. The CDR3: CASSIGRGVKSGANVLTF. In DNA form, the CDR3 reads TGTGCCAGTAGTATAGGGAGGGGTGTGAAGTCTGGGGCCAACGTCCTGACTTTC.

This chain connects TRBV5-1 to TRBJ2-3; D might be TRBD2 (5 bases). CDR1 and CDR2 from the germline V gene are SGHRS and YFSETQ. The CDR3 length is 13 residues. Trimming removed 5 bases from V and 4 bases from J, with 11 bases in between. The CDR3 loop is CASSTALADTQYF. CDR3 DNA: TGCGCCAGCAGTACCGCACTAGCAGATACGCAGTATTTT.

The V and J genes are TRBV11-2 and TRBJ1-6; D may be TRBD1 (6 bases). CDR3 length: 16 residues. Deletions cut 6 bases from V and 6 bases from J, with 18 bases between. In germline, CDR1 is SGHAT, CDR2 FQNNGV. CDR3 protein: CASRRTRGARNSPLHF. CDR3 bases: TGTGCCAGCAGACGTACCCGGGGGGCGCGTAATTCACCCCTCCACTTT.